This entry lists 26 T cell receptor beta chains sequenced from one sample in a study of T-cell memory formation after mild COVID-19. TCRdb called the 5' RACE reads again in MiXCR, with one record for every CDR3 protein. The table lists approximately 260,000 distinct CDR3 sequences, around 15% of them singletons. Sequencing was done on a sample of PBMCs or a T cell subset sorted from them (not recorded which). Every receptor here comes from a man aged 18 to 29 who had mild COVID-19 (a few samples of this study predate the infection). Cell type and time point are not known.

This rearrangement joins TRBV7-9 to TRBJ2-5, with 9 bases identical to TRBD1. V trimming: 5 bases; J trimming: 5 bases; junction bases outside the gene matches: 9. The V gene's germline CDR1 is SEHNR and CDR2 FQNEAQ (reference sequence). The CDR3 is 15 residues long. The CDR3 sequence is CASSAPDRGTETQYF. CDR3 bases: TGTGCCAGCAGCGCCCCGGACAGGGGCACTGAGACCCAGTACTTC.

J is TRBJ2-7 and V is TRBV4-3; D is uncertain. This CDR3 contains 16 residues. Germline V gene lookup returns CDR1 LGHNA and CDR2 YSLEER. V was clipped by 1 base and J by 7 bases, with 20 bases between them. CDR3 loop: CASSQGGYGWLREQYV. CDR3 nucleotide sequence: TGCGCCAGCAGCCAAGGTGGGTACGGATGGCTTCGGGAGCAGTACGTC.

This clonotype was seen more than once but under ten times. The rearrangement uses TRBV7-2 and TRBJ2-3; 9 nucleotides line up with TRBD2. With 3 bases clipped from V and 6 bases from J, the junction kept 10 bases outside the gene matches. Germline V gene sequence: CDR1 SGHTA, CDR2 FQGNSA. This CDR3 is built from 16 residues. CDR3 sequence: CASSFVPLAGRDTQYF. DNA for the CDR3: TGTGCCAGCAGCTTTGTCCCTCTAGCGGGGAGGGATACGCAGTATTTT.

The chain couples TRBV4-3 to TRBJ2-2; D is undetermined. This CDR3 is 17 amino acids long. Trimming cost V 0 bases and J 7 bases, with 18 bases left between them. CDR1 and CDR2 (germline): LGHNA, YSLEER. The CDR3 is CASSQEQVGDRHGELFF. CDR3 nucleotide sequence: TGCGCCAGCAGCCAAGAGCAAGTAGGAGACCGACACGGGGAGCTGTTTTTT.

In its sample, this clonotype was seen a few times. The V gene is TRBV20-1, the J gene TRBJ2-1, with 9 bases that match TRBD2. CDR1 is DFQATT, CDR2 SNEGSKA, per germline (reference sequence). V lost 6 bases, J lost 7 bases, and 16 bases stayed unmatched. The CDR3 contains 16 residues. The CDR3 nucleotides read TGCAGTGCCGACATGGCGGGGGGGCGAAACTTGAATGAGCAGTTCTTC. It specifies CSADMAGGRNLNEQFF.

J is TRBJ2-7 and V is TRBV4-1; 7 bases match TRBD2. CDR3 length equals 14 residues. The germline V gene has CDR1 MGHRA and CDR2 YSYEKL. The J segment lost 6 bases and the V segment lost 4 bases, leaving 9 bases of the junction unmatched. CDR3 nucleotides: TGCGCCAGCAGCCCCCAGACTAGCAGCTCCGAGCAGTACGTC. It encodes CASSPQTSSSEQYV.

In its sample, this clonotype was seen a few times. V is TRBV11-2 and J is TRBJ2-5; D ambiguous. CDR1 is SGHAT, CDR2 FQNNGV, per germline. The V end lost 1 base, the J end lost 5 bases, and 8 bases lay between the germline ends. The CDR3 is made up of 13 amino acids. This CDR3 reads CASSLGRVETQYF. DNA of the CDR3: TGTGCCAGCAGCTTAGGAAGGGTCGAGACCCAGTACTTC.

This clonotype was counted a few times. The chain combines TRBV6-6 with TRBJ1-1; 9 bases match TRBD1. V lost 5 bases, J lost 1 base, and 11 bases stayed unmatched. Germline-derived CDR1 and CDR2 are MNHNY and SVGAGI (reference sequence). CDR3 length: 17 amino acids. The CDR3 coding sequence is TGTGCCAGCAGTGGCCTACCGGGACAGGGTCCGAACACTGAAGCTTTCTTT. Its protein is CASSGLPGQGPNTEAFF.

The chain joins TRBV11-2 to TRBJ2-3, with TRBD1 matching over 7 bases. This CDR3 contains 15 residues. The germline gives CDR1 SGHAT, CDR2 FQNNGV. The V and J ends lost 3 bases and 3 bases, in that order; junction bases with no gene match: 6. The CDR3 sequence: CASSFRDRKTDTQYF. The CDR3 DNA is TGTGCCAGCAGCTTTAGGGACAGAAAAACAGATACGCAGTATTTT.

This clonotype was seen only a few times. This chain joins TRBV4-1 and TRBJ1-6; D not resolved. The CDR3 spans 14 residues. The germline CDR1 and CDR2 sequences are MGHRA and YSYEKL. V was clipped by 1 base and J by 11 bases, with 12 bases between them. The CDR3 coding sequence is TGCGCCAGCAGCCAAGGCGGGAGGAGGACACCCCTCCACTTT. Its translation is CASSQGGRRTPLHF.

In the case of this clonotype: At one boundary the junction diverges from the germline segment, which might be a read error. V gene TRBV18 combines with J gene TRBJ1-2; unclear D gene. The CDR3 sequence is 14 residues long. The germline V gene encodes CDR1 KGHSH and CDR2 LQKENI. CDR3 residues: CASSPEGSNFGYTF. The CDR3, as DNA: TGTGCCAGCTCACCAGAGGGCTCTAACTTTGGCTACACCTTC.

This rearrangement joins TRBV6-5 to TRBJ2-2, with 7 bases that match TRBD2. This CDR3 is 16 amino acids long. V lost 0 bases and J lost 0; bases outside the gene matches: 1. CDR1 is MNHEY, CDR2 SVGAGI, per germline. The CDR3 sequence: CASSYSAGANTGELFF. CDR3 DNA: TGTGCCAGCAGTTACTCGGCGGGGGCGAACACCGGGGAGCTGTTTTTT.

This clonotype was picked up many times. This chain uses TRBV5-4 with TRBJ2-7; TRBD2 matches at 9 bases. V gave up 4 bases and J gave up 0 bases; unmatched junction bases: 5. The CDR3 is made up of 15 amino acids. Looked up from germline, CDR1 is SGHNT and CDR2 is YYREEE (reference sequence). The CDR3, as DNA: TGTGCCAGCAGCGCAGCGGGGGGTCTCTCCTACGAGCAGTACTTC. This gives the protein CASSAAGGLSYEQYF.

V gene TRBV6-5 combines with J gene TRBJ2-7; D is possibly TRBD1 (6 bases). Germline V lookup: CDR1 MNHEY, CDR2 SVGAGI. V was shortened by 5 bases and J by 9 bases, with 23 bases between the two germline ends. The CDR3 totals 15 residues. The CDR3 is CASSPPGHQVPRQYF. CDR3 in DNA: TGTGCCAGCAGTCCTCCGGGACACCAGGTTCCTCGGCAGTACTTC.

This clonotype was counted ten times or more. V usage is TRBV11-2 and J usage is TRBJ2-5, with 9 bases aligning to TRBD2. This CDR3 region has 15 residues. Germline loops: CDR1 SGHAT, CDR2 FQNNGV. The V and J ends lost 5 bases and 0 bases, in that order; junction bases with no gene match: 4. The CDR3 DNA is TGTGCCAGCAGCATGGCGGGGGGGTACCAAGAGACCCAGTACTTC. Amino acids: CASSMAGGYQETQYF.

In its sample, this clonotype was seen a few times. This CDR3 reads CASSPPGGGKEKLFF. DNA for the CDR3: TGCGCCAGCAGCCCCCCTGGGGGGGGCAAGGAAAAACTGTTTTTT. The chain joins TRBV4-3 to TRBJ1-4, with a possible D match to TRBD1 (6 bases). Looked up from germline, CDR1 is LGHNA and CDR2 is YSLEER. Trimming took 4 bases from V and 8 from J, leaving 17 bases between them. The CDR3 runs 15 residues.

The V call is TRBV10-3, the J call TRBJ2-5; TRBD2 is a possible D gene (7 bases). Germline CDR1 is ENHRY and CDR2 is SYGVKD. This CDR3 spans 13 amino acids. The CDR3 DNA reads as TGTGCTGCGACCGGGACTATCGAGGGGGCCCAGTACTTC. Its protein product is CAATGTIEGAQYF.

The rearrangement uses TRBV29-1 and TRBJ2-3, with 13 bases fitting TRBD2. The CDR3 totals 13 residues. Trimming removed 7 bases from V and 9 bases from J; junction bases left unmatched: 7. From germline, CDR1 is SQVTM and CDR2 ANQGSEA. CDR3 sequence: CSATSGGAETQYF. CDR3 sequence (DNA): TGCAGCGCCACTAGCGGGGGGGCGGAAACGCAGTATTTT.

This clonotype occurred many times. This sequence joins TRBV7-2 and TRBJ2-2; 11 nucleotides line up with TRBD1. Germline CDR1 reads SGHTA; CDR2 reads FQGNSA. CDR3 length equals 16 residues. V was pared by 5 bases and J by 7 bases, with 9 bases of the junction left unmatched. CDR3: CASSQRTGGSFGELFF. The CDR3 DNA reads as TGTGCCAGCAGCCAACGGACAGGGGGCTCTTTCGGGGAGCTGTTTTTT.

This clonotype has just a few counts. This chain links TRBV12-5 with TRBJ1-2; no firm D call. V was shortened by 3 bases and J by 8 bases, with 13 bases between the two germline ends. Germline V gene data show CDR1 as LGHNT and CDR2 as FRNRAP. This CDR3 comprises 13 residues. CDR3 in amino acids: CASGFGESGGYTF. The CDR3 coding sequence is TGTGCTAGTGGTTTCGGGGAGTCGGGCGGCTACACCTTC.

V usage is TRBV25-1 and J usage is TRBJ2-5, with 10 bases matching TRBD1. Trimming at V came to 3 bases and at J to 2 bases, leaving 6 bases not matched to a gene. The CDR3 loop spans 16 amino acids. Germline CDR1 and CDR2: MGHDK and SYGVNS. Written as DNA, the CDR3 is TGTGCCAGCAGTGACCCCGGACAGGGGGGTCAAGAGACCCAGTACTTC. This encodes CASSDPGQGGQETQYF.

This clonotype was counted a few times. The gene calls are TRBV5-5 and TRBJ1-1; maybe TRBD1 (6 bases). Germline assignment: CDR1 SGHKS and CDR2 YYEKEE (reference sequence). Trimming left V 2 bases short and J 0 bases short, with 14 bases between. The CDR3 extends over 16 amino acids. The CDR3 loop is CASSLRDDRLNTEAFF. For the CDR3, the DNA is TGTGCCAGCAGCTTAAGGGACGACAGGCTGAACACTGAAGCTTTCTTT.

J is TRBJ1-4 and V is TRBV7-2; 8 bases align to TRBD1. Germline CDR1 is SGHTA and CDR2 is FQGNSA. The CDR3 consists of 16 residues. Trimming removed 2 bases from V and 7 bases from J; junction bases left unmatched: 9. The CDR3, as DNA: TGTGCCAGCAGCTTACAGAGCCACAGGGGGGGTGAAAAACTGTTTTTT. The encoded protein is CASSLQSHRGGEKLFF.

The chain links TRBV12-3 or TRBV12-4 to TRBJ1-4; no clear D. This CDR3 region has 16 residues. Between the trimmed V and J ends, which lost 5 bases and 0 bases, there was a span of 13 bases. The CDR3 bases are TGTGCCAGCAGTCCACCCCCGGGAGCAACTAATGAAAAACTGTTTTTT. Translation: CASSPPPGATNEKLFF.

This clonotype was detected only a few times. The chain couples TRBV4-1 to TRBJ1-5; 7 positions match TRBD1. V was pared by 4 bases and J by 4 bases, with 7 bases of the junction left unmatched. The V gene's germline CDR1 is MGHRA and CDR2 YSYEKL. The CDR3 loop spans 15 amino acids. The CDR3: CASSRMGQRNQPQHF. CDR3 nucleotide sequence: TGCGCCAGCAGCCGTATGGGACAGAGAAATCAGCCCCAGCATTTT.

This clonotype came up a few times. The gene calls are TRBV5-5 and TRBJ2-3, with D possibly TRBD1 on 7 matching bases. This CDR3 is built from 15 residues. Germline lookup yields CDR1 SGHKS and CDR2 YYEKEE (reference sequence). Trimming pared 4 bases from V and 0 bases from J, leaving 12 bases between. CDR3 coding DNA: TGTGCCAGCAGCGGCGGGACAGCTAGCACAGATACGCAGTATTTT. The encoded protein is CASSGGTASTDTQYF.